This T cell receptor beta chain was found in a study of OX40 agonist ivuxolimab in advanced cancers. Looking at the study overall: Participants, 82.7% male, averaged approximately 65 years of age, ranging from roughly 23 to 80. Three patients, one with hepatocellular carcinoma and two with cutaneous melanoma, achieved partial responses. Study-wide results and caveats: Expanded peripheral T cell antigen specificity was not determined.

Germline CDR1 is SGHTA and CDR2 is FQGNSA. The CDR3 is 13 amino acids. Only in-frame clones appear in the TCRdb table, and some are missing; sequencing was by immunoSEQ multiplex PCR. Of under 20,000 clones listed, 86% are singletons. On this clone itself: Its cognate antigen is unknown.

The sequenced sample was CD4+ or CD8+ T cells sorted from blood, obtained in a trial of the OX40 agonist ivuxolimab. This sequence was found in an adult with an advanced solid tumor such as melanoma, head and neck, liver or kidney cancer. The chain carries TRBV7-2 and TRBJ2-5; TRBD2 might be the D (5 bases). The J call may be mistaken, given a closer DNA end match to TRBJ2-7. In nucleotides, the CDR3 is TGTGCCAGCAGCTTGCTTGGAGGCCACGAGCAGTACTTC. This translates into CASSLLGGHEQYF.